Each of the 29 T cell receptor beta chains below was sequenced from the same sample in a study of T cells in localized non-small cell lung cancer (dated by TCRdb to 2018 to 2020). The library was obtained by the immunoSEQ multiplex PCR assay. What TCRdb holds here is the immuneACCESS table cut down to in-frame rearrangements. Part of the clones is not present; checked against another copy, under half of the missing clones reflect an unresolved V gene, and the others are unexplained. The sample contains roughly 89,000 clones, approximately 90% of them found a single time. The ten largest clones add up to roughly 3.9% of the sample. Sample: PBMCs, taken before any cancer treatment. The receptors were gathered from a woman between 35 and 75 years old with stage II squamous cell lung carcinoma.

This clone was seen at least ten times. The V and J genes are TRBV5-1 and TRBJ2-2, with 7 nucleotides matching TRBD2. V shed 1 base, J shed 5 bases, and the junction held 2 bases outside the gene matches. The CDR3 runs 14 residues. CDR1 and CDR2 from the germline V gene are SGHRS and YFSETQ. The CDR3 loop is CASSLREETGELFF. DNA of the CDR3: TGCGCCAGCAGCTTGCGGGAGGAGACCGGGGAGCTGTTTTTT.

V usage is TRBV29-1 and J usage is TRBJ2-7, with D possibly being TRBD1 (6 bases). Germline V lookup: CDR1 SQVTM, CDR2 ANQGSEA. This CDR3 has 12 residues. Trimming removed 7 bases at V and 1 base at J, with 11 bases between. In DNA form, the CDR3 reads TGCAGCGCAGGACAGTTTTCCTACGAGCAGTACTTC. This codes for CSAGQFSYEQYF.

Written as DNA, the CDR3 is TGTGCCAGCAGTGAGTCCTACTCCTACGAGCAGTACTTC. As protein: CASSESYSYEQYF. The chain links TRBV6-5 to TRBJ2-7; D gene ambiguous. CDR1 and CDR2 (germline): MNHEY, SVGAGI. The ends were cut back, 5 bases at V and 0 bases at J, with 8 bases in the middle. This CDR3 comprises 13 residues.

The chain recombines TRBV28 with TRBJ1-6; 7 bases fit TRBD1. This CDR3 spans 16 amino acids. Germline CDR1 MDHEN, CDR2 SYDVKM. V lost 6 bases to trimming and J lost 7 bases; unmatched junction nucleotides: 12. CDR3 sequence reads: CASSRGGGNGNSPLHF. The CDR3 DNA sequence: TGTGCCAGCAGCCGGGGAGGGGGCAATGGGAATTCACCCCTCCACTTT.

CDR3 loop: CASSSIYGGLTDTQYF. CDR3 sequence (DNA): TGTGCCAGCAGCTCCATTTATGGGGGACTCACAGATACGCAGTATTTT. The chain has TRBV28 and TRBJ2-3; D perhaps matches TRBD2 (6 bases). The germline V gene encodes CDR1 MDHEN and CDR2 SYDVKM. The CDR3 runs to 16 residues. The V gene lost 6 bases and the J gene lost 2 bases, with 18 bases spanning the gap.

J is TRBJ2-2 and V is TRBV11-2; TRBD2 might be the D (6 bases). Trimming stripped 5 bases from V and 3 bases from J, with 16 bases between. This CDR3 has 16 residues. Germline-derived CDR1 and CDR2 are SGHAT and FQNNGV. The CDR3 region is CASSPLSRRDTGELFF. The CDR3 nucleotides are TGTGCCAGCAGCCCTCTCTCTCGGAGGGACACCGGGGAGCTGTTTTTT.

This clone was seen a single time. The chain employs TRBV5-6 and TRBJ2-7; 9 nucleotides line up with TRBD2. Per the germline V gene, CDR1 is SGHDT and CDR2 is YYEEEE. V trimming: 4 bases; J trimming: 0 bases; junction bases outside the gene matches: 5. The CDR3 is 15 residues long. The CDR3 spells CASSGAGGRSYEQYF. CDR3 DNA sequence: TGTGCCAGCAGCGGAGCGGGGGGCCGCTCCTACGAGCAGTACTTC.

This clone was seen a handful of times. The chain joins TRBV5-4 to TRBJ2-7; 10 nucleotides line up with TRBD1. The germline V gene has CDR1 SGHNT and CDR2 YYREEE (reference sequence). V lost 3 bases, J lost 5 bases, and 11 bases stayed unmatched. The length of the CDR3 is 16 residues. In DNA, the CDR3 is TGTGCCAGCAGCTACGGGACCGGGACAGGGGAAAACGAGCAGTACTTC. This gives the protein CASSYGTGTGENEQYF.

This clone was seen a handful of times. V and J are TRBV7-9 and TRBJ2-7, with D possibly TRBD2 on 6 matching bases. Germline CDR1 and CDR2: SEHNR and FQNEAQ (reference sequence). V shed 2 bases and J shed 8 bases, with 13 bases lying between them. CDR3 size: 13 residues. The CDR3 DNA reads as TGTGCCAGCAGCTTAAGCGGGCGGCCGCAGCAGTACTTC. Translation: CASSLSGRPQQYF.

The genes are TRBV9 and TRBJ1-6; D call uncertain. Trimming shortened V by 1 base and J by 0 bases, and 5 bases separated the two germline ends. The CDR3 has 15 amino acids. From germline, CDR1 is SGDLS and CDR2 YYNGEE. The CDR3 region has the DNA TGTGCCAGCAGCGTATTGGCCTCCTATAATTCACCCCTCCACTTT. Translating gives CASSVLASYNSPLHF.

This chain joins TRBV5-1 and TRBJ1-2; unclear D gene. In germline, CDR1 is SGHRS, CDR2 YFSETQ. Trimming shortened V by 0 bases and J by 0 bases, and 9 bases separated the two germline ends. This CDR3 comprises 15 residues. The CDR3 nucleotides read TGCGCCAGCAGCTTGGATCCGGTAGCTAACTATGGCTACACCTTC. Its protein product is CASSLDPVANYGYTF.

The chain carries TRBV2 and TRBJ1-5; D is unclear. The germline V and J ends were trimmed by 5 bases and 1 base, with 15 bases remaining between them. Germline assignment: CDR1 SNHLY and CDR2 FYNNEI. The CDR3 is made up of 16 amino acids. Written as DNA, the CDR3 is TGTGCCAGCAGTCTCACTTCCAGGATCAGCAATCAGCCCCAGCATTTT. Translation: CASSLTSRISNQPQHF.

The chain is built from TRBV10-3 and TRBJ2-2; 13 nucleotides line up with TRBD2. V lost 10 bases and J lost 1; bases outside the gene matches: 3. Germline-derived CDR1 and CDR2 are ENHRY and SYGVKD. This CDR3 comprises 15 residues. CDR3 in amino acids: CATRLAGGNTGELFF. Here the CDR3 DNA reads TGTGCCACCCGACTAGCGGGGGGGAACACCGGGGAGCTGTTTTTT.

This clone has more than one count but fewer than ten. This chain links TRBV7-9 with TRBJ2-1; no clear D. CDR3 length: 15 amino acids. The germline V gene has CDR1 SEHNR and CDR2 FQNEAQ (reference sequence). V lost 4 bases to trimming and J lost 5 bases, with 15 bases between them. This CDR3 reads CASSSLSLKDNEQFF. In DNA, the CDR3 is TGTGCCAGCAGCTCCCTTAGTTTGAAAGACAATGAGCAGTTCTTC. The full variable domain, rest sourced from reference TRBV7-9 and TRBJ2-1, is DTGVSQNPRHKITKRGQNVTFRCDPISEHNRLYWYRQTLGQGPEFLTYFQNEAQLEKSRLLSDRFSAERPKGSFSTLEIQRTEQGDSAMYLCASSSLSLKDNEQFFGPGTRLTVL.

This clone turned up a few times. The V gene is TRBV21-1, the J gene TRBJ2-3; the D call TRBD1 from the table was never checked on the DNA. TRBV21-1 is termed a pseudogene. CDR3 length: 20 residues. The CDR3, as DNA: TGTGCCAGCAGCAACCTTCACAGGGGCGTCCCAAGTTCTAGCACAGATACGCAGTATTTT. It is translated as CASSNLHRGVPSSSTDTQYF.

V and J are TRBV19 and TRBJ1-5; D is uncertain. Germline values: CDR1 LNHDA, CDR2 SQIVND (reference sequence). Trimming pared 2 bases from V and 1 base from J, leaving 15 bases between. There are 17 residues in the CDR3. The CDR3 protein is CASSIISGLGSNQPQHF. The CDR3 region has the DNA TGTGCCAGTAGTATAATTTCGGGATTGGGAAGCAATCAGCCCCAGCATTTT.

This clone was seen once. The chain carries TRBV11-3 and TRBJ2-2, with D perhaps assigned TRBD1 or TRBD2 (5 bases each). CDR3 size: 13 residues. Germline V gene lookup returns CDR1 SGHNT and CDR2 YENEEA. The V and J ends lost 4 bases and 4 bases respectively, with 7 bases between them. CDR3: CASSSGTTGELFF. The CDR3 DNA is TGTGCCAGCAGCTCAGGGACCACCGGGGAGCTGTTTTTT.

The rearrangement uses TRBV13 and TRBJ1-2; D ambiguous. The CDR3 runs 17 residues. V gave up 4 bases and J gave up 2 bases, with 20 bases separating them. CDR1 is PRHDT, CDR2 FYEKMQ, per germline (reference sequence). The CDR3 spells CASSSSGGNVPNYGYTF. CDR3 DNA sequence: TGTGCCAGCAGCTCCTCCGGAGGGAATGTCCCCAACTATGGCTACACCTTC. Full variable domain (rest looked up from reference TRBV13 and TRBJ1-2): AAGVIQSPRHLIKEKRETATLKCYPIPRHDTVYWYQQGPGQDPQFLISFYEKMQSDKGSIPDRFSAQQFSDYHSELNMSSLELGDSALYFCASSSSGGNVPNYGYTFGSGTRLTVV.

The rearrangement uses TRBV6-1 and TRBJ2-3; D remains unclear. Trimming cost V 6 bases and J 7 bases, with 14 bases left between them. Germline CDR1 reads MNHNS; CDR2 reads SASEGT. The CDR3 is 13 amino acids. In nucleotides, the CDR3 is TGTGCCAGCAGAGAACCCCCTGGATATACGCAGTATTTT. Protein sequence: CASREPPGYTQYF.

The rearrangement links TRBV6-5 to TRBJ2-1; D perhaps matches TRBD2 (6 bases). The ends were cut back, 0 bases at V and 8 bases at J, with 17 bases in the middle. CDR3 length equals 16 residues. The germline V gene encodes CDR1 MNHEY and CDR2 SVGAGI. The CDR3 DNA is TGTGCCAGCAGTTACTCTCGTTTCGGAGGGGTCGATGAGCAGTTCTTC. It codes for CASSYSRFGGVDEQFF.

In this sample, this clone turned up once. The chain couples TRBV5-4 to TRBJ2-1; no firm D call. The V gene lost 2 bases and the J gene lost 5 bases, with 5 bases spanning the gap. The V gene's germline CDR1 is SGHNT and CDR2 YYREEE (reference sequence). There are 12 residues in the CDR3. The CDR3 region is CASSLIDNEQFF. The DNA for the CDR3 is TGTGCCAGCAGCTTAATAGACAATGAGCAGTTCTTC.

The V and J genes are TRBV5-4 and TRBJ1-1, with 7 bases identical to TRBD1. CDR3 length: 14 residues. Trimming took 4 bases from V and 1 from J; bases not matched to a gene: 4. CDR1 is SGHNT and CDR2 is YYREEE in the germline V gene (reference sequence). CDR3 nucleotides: TGTGCCAGCAGCCCCCGGACAGGGAACACTGAAGCTTTCTTT. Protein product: CASSPRTGNTEAFF.

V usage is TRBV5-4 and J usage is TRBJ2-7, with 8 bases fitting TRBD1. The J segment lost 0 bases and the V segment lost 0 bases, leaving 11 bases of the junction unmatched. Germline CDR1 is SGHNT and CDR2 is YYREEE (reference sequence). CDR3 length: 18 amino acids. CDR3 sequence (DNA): TGTGCCAGCAGCTTGGGGCCCCATTCGGGACAGGCCTCCTACGAGCAGTACTTC. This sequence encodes CASSLGPHSGQASYEQYF.

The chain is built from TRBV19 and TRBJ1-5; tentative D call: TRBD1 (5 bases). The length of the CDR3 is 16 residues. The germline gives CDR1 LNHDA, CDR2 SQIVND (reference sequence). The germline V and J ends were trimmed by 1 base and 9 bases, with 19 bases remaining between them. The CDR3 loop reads CASSIGTDRKRGPQHF. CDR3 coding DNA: TGTGCCAGTAGTATAGGGACCGACAGAAAAAGGGGGCCCCAGCATTTT. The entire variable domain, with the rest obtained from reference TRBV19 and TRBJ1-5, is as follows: DGGITQSPKYLFRKEGQNVTLSCEQNLNHDAMYWYRQDPGQGLRLIYYSQIVNDFQKGDIAEGYSVSREKKESFPLTVTSAQKNPTAFYLCASSIGTDRKRGPQHFGDGTRLSIL.

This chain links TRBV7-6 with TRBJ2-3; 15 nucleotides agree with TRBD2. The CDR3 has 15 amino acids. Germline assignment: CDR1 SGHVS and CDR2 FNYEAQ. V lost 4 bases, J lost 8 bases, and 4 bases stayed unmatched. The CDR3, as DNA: TGTGCCAGCAGCTCAGGGACTAGCGGGGGGAGTACGCAGTATTTT. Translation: CASSSGTSGGSTQYF. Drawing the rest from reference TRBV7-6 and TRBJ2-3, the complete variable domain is GAGVSQSPRYKVTKRGQDVALRCDPISGHVSLYWYRQALGQGPEFLTYFNYEAQQDKSGLPNDRFSAERPEGSISTLTIQRTEQRDSAMYRCASSSGTSGGSTQYFGPGTRLTVL.

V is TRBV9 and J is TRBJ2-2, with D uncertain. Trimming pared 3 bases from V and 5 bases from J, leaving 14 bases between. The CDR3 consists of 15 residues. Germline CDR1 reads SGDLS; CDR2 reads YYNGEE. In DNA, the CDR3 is TGTGCCAGCAGCGCCGGATGGATGAGGACCGGGGAGCTGTTTTTT. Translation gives CASSAGWMRTGELFF.

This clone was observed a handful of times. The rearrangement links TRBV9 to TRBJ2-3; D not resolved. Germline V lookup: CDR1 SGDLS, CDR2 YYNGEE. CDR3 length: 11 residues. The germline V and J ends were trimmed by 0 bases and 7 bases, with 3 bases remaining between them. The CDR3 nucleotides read TGTGCCAGCAGCGTAGGAAATACGCAGTATTTT. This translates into CASSVGNTQYF.

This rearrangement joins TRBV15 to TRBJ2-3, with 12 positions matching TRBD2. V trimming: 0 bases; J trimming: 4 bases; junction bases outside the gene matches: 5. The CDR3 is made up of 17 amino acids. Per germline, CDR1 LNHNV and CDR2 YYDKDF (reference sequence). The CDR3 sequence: CATSRDKASGGADTQYF. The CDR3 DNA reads TGTGCCACCAGCAGAGATAAGGCTAGCGGGGGGGCAGATACGCAGTATTTT.

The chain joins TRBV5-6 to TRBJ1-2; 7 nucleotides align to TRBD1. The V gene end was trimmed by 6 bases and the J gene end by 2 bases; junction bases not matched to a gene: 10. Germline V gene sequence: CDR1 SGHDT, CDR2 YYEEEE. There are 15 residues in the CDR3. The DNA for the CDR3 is TGTGCCAGCACAACACAGGGGAATGGAAACTATGGCTACACCTTC. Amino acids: CASTTQGNGNYGYTF.